A few counts support the clone carrying this T cell receptor (beta chain). Its target is not known. These data come from a study of HIV-infected children after antiretroviral therapy interruption. Study details: Children were on planned treatment interruption or continuous treatment.

The TCR library was built from RNA with a 3' RACE protocol and unique molecular identifiers. TCRdb reprocessed the 3' RACE reads with MiXCR, giving one entry per CDR3 protein. The sample consists of 90,000 or so distinct CDR3 sequences, less than 7% of them appearing once. Germline V gene data show CDR1 as LNHDA and CDR2 as SQIVND (reference sequence). Trimming shortened V by 5 bases and J by 3 bases, and 14 bases separated the two germline ends. This CDR3 is 15 amino acids long. Treatment specified: PENTA 11 planned treatment interruption arm or continuous ART arm. Naive CD4+ CD45RA+ CD45RO- T cells were sorted from thawed PBMCs. Findings and caveats of the study: Naive CD4+ CDR3 sharing between time points fell after interruption began. Naive CD4+ Gini coefficient rose by interruption end, suggesting clonal expansion.

Specimen: CD45RA+ CD4+ T cells from PBMCs, pooled from several time points, collected from a donor given antiretroviral therapy, either interrupted or continuous. Subset of the sample: naive CD4+ CD45RA+ CD45RO- T cells. The chain recombines TRBV19 with TRBJ1-5; tentative D call: TRBD1 (5 bases). The clonotype was recovered from a pool of human donors with HIV. CDR3 DNA sequence: TGTGCCAGTAGTCTCGTAACAGGTCCCAATCAGCCCCAGCATTTT. This codes for CASSLVTGPNQPQHF.